This T cell receptor (beta chain) originates from a study of OX40 agonist ivuxolimab in advanced cancers. Looking at the study overall: Dose-escalation patients' cancers were hepatocellular carcinoma, melanoma, renal cell or head and neck cancer.

In germline, CDR1 is GTSNPN, CDR2 SVGIG (reference sequence). This CDR3 region has 13 residues. Trimming shortened V by 8 bases and J by 5 bases, and 19 bases separated the two germline ends. Sequencing was performed with immunoSEQ multiplex PCR; in TCRdb, only in-frame clones are kept and a portion is missing. The table shows some 60,000 clones, with about 89% occurring only once. The clonotype was recovered from an adult with an advanced solid tumor such as melanoma, head and neck, liver or kidney cancer. Sequenced here: CD4+ or CD8+ T cells sorted from blood, sampled in a trial of the OX40 agonist ivuxolimab. This sequence joins TRBV30 and TRBJ2-7, with D perhaps matching TRBD1 (5 bases). CDR3 in amino acids: CAGGEGVAHEQYF. CDR3 nucleotides: TGTGCCGGTGGGGAAGGGGTAGCCCACGAGCAGTACTTC.